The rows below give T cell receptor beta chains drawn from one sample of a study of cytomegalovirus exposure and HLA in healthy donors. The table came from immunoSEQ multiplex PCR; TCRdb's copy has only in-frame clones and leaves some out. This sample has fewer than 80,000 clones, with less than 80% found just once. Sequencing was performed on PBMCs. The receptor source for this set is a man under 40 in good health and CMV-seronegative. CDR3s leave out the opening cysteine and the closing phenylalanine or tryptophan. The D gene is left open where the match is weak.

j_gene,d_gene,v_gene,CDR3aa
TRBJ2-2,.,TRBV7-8,ASSLTGRNTGELF
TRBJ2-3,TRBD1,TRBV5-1,ASSLAGQGVLDTQY
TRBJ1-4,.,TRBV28,ASSSKTLTGKTNEKLF
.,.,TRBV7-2,ASRVASGYEQY
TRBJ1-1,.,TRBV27,ASSLYEGNTEAF
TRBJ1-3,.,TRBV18,ASSPPGQRIVGNTIY
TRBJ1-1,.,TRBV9,ASSEGDGYTEAF
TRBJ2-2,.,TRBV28,ASSSPSVAGELF
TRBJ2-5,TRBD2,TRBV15,ATSRGTRGLAFQETQY
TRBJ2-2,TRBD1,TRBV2,ASSEDRGGGELF
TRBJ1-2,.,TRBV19,ASSIHRTGAYGYT
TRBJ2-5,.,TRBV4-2,ASSQVAGETQY
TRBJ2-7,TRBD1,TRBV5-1,ASSPGQGIQEQY
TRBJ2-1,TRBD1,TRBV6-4,ASTPGDREGGEQF
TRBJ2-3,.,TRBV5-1,ASSLAGIGTDTQY
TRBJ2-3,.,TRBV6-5,ASSWRGEDTQY
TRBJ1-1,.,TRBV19,ASSMLSGAWTEAF
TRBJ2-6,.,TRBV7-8,ASSFFRRAEGANVLT
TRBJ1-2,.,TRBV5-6,ASSVDRQVSFNYGYT
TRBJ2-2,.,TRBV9,ASSPYGAGELF
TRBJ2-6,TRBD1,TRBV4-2,ASSQTGQIAGANVLT
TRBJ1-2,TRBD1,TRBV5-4,ASSLPGTGAFYGYT
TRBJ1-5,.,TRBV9,ASSGLLYSNQPQH
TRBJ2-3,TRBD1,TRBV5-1,ASSLPRDRITDTQY
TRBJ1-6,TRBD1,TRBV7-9,ASSLGQTGAPLH
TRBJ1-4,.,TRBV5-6,ASSVRTNEKLF
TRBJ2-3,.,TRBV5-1,ASSLHRDGGTDTQY
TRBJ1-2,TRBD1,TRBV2,ASSENLPGQGVGYGYT
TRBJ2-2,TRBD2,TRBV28,ASSLLPAGATGELF
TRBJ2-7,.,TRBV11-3,ASSRTGLQDEQY
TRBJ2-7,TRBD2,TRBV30,AWSRLSGRGYEQY
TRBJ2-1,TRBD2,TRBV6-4,ASSRTSGSVYNEQF
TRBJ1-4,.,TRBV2,ASRGPNEKLF
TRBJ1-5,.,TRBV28,ASSPPEGFWQPQH
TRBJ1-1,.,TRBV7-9,ASRGAYTEAF
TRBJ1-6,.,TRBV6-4,ASSSGTPSNSPLH
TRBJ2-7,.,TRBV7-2,ASSFHKSYEQY
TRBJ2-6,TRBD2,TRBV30,AWRGGELSYSGANVLT
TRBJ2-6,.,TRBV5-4,ARSLATGAGANVLT
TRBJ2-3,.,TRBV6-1,ASSYQGLRGDTQY
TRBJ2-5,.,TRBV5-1,ASSPEAQETQY